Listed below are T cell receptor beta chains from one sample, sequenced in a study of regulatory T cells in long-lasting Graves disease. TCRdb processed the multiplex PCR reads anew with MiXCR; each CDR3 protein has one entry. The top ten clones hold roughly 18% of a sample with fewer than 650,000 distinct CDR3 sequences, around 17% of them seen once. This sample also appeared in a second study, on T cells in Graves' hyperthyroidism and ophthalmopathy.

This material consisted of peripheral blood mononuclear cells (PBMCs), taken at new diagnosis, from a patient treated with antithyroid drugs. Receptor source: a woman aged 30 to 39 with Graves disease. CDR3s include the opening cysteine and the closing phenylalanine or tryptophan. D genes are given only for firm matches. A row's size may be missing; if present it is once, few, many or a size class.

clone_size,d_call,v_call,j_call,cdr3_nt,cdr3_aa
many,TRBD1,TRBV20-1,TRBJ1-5,TGCAGTGCGGGGAGGTGGGACAGGGCCAGCAATCAGCCCCAGCATTTT,CSAGRWDRASNQPQHF
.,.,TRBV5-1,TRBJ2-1,TGCGCCAGCAGCTTGGGAGGGGGTTTAGACAATGAGCAGTTCTTC,CASSLGGGLDNEQFF
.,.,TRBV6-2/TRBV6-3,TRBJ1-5,TGTGCCAGCAGTTACAAAGTTTACCAGCCCCAGCATTTT,CASSYKVYQPQHF
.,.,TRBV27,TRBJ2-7,TGTGCCAGCAGTTTACGTGGGGATGTCCCCTACGAGCAGTACTTC,CASSLRGDVPYEQYF
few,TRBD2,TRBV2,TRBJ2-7,TGTGCCAGCAGTGTAGCGGGTGGGAGCTCCTACGAGCAGTACTTC,CASSVAGGSSYEQYF
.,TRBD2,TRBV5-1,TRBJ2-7,TGCGCCAGCAGCGAGATGGGTGGGACTAGCGGGATCGAGCAGTACTTC,CASSEMGGTSGIEQYF
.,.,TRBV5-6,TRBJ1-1,TGTGCCAGCAGCTCGAACAGAATCGAAGCTTTCTTT,CASSSNRIEAFF
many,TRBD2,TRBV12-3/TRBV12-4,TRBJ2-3,TGTGCCAGCAGTTTCGGGGGGTCATTAAACACAGATACGCAGTATTTT,CASSFGGSLNTDTQYF
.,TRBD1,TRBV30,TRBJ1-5,TGTGCCTGGCAACGGCAGGGGGGAAATCAGCCCCAGCATTTT,CAWQRQGGNQPQHF
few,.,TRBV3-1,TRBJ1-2,TGTGCCAGCAGCCAAAAGTCCGGGACGTATGGCTACACCTTC,CASSQKSGTYGYTF
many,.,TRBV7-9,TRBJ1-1,TGTGCCAGCATCAAGGGCCCACCTCGGGAAGCTTTCTTT,CASIKGPPREAFF
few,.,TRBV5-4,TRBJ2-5,TGTGCCAGCAGCTTGGTGCGCGGGATGGGAGAGACCCAGTACTTC,CASSLVRGMGETQYF
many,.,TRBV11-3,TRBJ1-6,TGTGCCAGCAGCTTAACAGGATATAATTCACCCCTCCACTTT,CASSLTGYNSPLHF
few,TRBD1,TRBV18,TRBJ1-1,TGTGCCAGCTCCCGGGACAGGGGCCTGAACACTGAAGCTTTCTTT,CASSRDRGLNTEAFF
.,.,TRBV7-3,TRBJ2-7,TGTGCCAGCAGCTTGGCCCTCTCAGGGGGGGCCTACGAGCAGTACTTC,CASSLALSGGAYEQYF
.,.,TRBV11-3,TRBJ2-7,TGTGCCAGCAGCTTAGATCTTCCGGATTACTACGAGCAGTACTTC,CASSLDLPDYYEQYF
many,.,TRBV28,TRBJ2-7,TGTGCCAGCAGCTTTCTTTCCGAGCAGTACTTC,CASSFLSEQYF
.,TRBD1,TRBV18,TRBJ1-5,TGTGCCAGCTCACGCGGACAGGATCAGCCCCAGCATTTT,CASSRGQDQPQHF
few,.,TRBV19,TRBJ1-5,TGTGCCAGTAAGGAATGGGGGTTCAATCAGCCCCAGCATTTT,CASKEWGFNQPQHF
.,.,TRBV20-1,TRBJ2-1,TGCAGTGCTGAGGGCCCGTGGGGTGAGGGCTCCTACAATGAGCAGTTCTTC,CSAEGPWGEGSYNEQFF
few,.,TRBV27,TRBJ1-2,TGTGCCAGCAGTTTAGGTTCATGGCCGTTCTATGGCTACACCTTC,CASSLGSWPFYGYTF
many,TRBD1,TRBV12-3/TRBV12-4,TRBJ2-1,TGTGCCAGCAGTTCCCGGGACAGGGACAATGAGCAGTTCTTC,CASSSRDRDNEQFF
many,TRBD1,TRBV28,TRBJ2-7,TGTGCCAGCAGTTTTCCCAGGCACGGACAGGGGAAAGGGACCTACTACGAGCAGTACTTC,CASSFPRHGQGKGTYYEQYF
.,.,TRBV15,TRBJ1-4,TGTGCCACCAGCAGAGATCAACAGGGAGTTGAAAAACTGTTTTTT,CATSRDQQGVEKLFF
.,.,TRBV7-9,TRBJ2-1,TGTGCCAGCAGCTCAACAGGGTCCCCCTACAATGAGCAGTTCTTC,CASSSTGSPYNEQFF
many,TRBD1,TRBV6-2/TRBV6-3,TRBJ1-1,TGTGCCAGCAGCAAGCCCGACAGGGGGAACACTGAAGCTTTCTTT,CASSKPDRGNTEAFF
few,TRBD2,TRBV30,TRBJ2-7,TGTGCCTGGAGTAAAGTAGCGGGTTACCCGTTCTACGAGCAGTACTTC,CAWSKVAGYPFYEQYF
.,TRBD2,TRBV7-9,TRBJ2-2,TGTGCCAGCAGCCCCGGACTAGCGGGGCTCACCGGGGAGCTGTTTTTT,CASSPGLAGLTGELFF
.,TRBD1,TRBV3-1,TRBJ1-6,TGTGCCAGCAGCCAAGGGACAGGGGAAGTTTCACCCCTCCACTTT,CASSQGTGEVSPLHF
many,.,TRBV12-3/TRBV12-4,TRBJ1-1,TGTGCCAGCAGCTCTGGACCCGGGACGTGGAACACTGAAGCTTTCTTT,CASSSGPGTWNTEAFF
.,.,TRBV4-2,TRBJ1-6,TGTGCCAGCAGCCCGAAGACTGGCGGGGATTCACCCCTCCACTTT,CASSPKTGGDSPLHF
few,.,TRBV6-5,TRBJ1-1,TGTGCCAGCAGTTGGGACCGCTCTGCCGGAGCTTTCTTT,CASSWDRSAGAFF
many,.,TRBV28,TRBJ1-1,TGTGCCAGCAGTTTATCCGGAACAGCTGAAGCTTTCTTT,CASSLSGTAEAFF
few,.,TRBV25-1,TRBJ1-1,TGTGCCAGCAGTGAATCCCAGCGACTGAACACTGAAGCTTTCTTT,CASSESQRLNTEAFF
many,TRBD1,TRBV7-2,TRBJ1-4,TGTGCCAGCAGCTCCCGGGGGACAGTGGTTAATGAAAAACTGTTTTTT,CASSSRGTVVNEKLFF
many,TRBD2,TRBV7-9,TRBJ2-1,TGTGCCAGCAGCCACGGGACTAGCGGGAGGAATGAGCAGTTCTTC,CASSHGTSGRNEQFF
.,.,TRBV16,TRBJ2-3,TGTGCCAGCAGCCAAAGGATAGATACGCAGTATTTT,CASSQRIDTQYF
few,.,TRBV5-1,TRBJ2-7,TGCGCCAGCAGCTTGAATCGACAGTCCTACGAGCAGTACTTC,CASSLNRQSYEQYF
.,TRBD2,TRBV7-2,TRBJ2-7,TGTGCCAGCAGCTGGGACTACCTTAACTACGAGCAGTACTTC,CASSWDYLNYEQYF
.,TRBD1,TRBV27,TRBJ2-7,TGTGCCAGCAAGCGTCCGGGACAGGGCTACGAGCAGTACTTC,CASKRPGQGYEQYF
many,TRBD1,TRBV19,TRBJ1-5,TGTGCCAGTATGCGGGTTCAGGGGGCGCCGGGCAATCAGCCCCAGCATTTT,CASMRVQGAPGNQPQHF
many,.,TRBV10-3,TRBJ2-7,TGTGCCATCAGTGTGGGCAGGGGGGGCTCCTACGAGCAGTACTTC,CAISVGRGGSYEQYF
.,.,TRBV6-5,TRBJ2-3,TGTGCCAGCAGTTACTCGTTTCAGGGCACAGATACGCAGTATTTT,CASSYSFQGTDTQYF
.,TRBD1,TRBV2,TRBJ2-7,TGTGCCAGCAGAAGCGACCTGACAGGGGGCGAGAACGAGCAGTACTTC,CASRSDLTGGENEQYF
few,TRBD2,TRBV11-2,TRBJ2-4,TGTGCCAGCAGCTTAGTGACTAGCGGGAGGGCCGGAGAGGGGGACATTCAGTACTTC,CASSLVTSGRAGEGDIQYF
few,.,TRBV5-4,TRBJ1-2,TGTGCCAGCAGTTTATCGACAGGAGCCTATGGCTACACCTTC,CASSLSTGAYGYTF
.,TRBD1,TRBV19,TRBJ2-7,TGTGCCAGTAGTTTTCTACAGGGGGACCAGTACTTC,CASSFLQGDQYF
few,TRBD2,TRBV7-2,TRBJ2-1,TGTGCCAGCACCCATTGGACTAGCGGGAACACCTACAATGAGCAGTTCTTC,CASTHWTSGNTYNEQFF
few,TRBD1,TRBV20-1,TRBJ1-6,TGCAGTGCTAGAGAAACCGGGACAGCAGATAATTCACCCCTCCACTTT,CSARETGTADNSPLHF
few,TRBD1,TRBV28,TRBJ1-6,TGTGCCAGCAGTTTAGGGGACAGGGTACTCTCACCCCTCCACTTT,CASSLGDRVLSPLHF
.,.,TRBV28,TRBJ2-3,TGTGCCAGCAGTCTAACCGGGACACCTAGCACAGATACGCAGTATTTT,CASSLTGTPSTDTQYF
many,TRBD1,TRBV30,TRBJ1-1,TGTGCCTGGAGGCCTCAGGGGGCGCGTTCCACTGAAGCTTTCTTT,CAWRPQGARSTEAFF
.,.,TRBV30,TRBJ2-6,TGTGCCGGACTCAGGGAATACGGGGCCAACGTCCTGACTTTC,CAGLREYGANVLTF
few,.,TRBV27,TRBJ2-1,TGTGCCAGCAGTACAGCCTTCCGGGACAAGGCCTACAATGAGCAGTTCTTC,CASSTAFRDKAYNEQFF